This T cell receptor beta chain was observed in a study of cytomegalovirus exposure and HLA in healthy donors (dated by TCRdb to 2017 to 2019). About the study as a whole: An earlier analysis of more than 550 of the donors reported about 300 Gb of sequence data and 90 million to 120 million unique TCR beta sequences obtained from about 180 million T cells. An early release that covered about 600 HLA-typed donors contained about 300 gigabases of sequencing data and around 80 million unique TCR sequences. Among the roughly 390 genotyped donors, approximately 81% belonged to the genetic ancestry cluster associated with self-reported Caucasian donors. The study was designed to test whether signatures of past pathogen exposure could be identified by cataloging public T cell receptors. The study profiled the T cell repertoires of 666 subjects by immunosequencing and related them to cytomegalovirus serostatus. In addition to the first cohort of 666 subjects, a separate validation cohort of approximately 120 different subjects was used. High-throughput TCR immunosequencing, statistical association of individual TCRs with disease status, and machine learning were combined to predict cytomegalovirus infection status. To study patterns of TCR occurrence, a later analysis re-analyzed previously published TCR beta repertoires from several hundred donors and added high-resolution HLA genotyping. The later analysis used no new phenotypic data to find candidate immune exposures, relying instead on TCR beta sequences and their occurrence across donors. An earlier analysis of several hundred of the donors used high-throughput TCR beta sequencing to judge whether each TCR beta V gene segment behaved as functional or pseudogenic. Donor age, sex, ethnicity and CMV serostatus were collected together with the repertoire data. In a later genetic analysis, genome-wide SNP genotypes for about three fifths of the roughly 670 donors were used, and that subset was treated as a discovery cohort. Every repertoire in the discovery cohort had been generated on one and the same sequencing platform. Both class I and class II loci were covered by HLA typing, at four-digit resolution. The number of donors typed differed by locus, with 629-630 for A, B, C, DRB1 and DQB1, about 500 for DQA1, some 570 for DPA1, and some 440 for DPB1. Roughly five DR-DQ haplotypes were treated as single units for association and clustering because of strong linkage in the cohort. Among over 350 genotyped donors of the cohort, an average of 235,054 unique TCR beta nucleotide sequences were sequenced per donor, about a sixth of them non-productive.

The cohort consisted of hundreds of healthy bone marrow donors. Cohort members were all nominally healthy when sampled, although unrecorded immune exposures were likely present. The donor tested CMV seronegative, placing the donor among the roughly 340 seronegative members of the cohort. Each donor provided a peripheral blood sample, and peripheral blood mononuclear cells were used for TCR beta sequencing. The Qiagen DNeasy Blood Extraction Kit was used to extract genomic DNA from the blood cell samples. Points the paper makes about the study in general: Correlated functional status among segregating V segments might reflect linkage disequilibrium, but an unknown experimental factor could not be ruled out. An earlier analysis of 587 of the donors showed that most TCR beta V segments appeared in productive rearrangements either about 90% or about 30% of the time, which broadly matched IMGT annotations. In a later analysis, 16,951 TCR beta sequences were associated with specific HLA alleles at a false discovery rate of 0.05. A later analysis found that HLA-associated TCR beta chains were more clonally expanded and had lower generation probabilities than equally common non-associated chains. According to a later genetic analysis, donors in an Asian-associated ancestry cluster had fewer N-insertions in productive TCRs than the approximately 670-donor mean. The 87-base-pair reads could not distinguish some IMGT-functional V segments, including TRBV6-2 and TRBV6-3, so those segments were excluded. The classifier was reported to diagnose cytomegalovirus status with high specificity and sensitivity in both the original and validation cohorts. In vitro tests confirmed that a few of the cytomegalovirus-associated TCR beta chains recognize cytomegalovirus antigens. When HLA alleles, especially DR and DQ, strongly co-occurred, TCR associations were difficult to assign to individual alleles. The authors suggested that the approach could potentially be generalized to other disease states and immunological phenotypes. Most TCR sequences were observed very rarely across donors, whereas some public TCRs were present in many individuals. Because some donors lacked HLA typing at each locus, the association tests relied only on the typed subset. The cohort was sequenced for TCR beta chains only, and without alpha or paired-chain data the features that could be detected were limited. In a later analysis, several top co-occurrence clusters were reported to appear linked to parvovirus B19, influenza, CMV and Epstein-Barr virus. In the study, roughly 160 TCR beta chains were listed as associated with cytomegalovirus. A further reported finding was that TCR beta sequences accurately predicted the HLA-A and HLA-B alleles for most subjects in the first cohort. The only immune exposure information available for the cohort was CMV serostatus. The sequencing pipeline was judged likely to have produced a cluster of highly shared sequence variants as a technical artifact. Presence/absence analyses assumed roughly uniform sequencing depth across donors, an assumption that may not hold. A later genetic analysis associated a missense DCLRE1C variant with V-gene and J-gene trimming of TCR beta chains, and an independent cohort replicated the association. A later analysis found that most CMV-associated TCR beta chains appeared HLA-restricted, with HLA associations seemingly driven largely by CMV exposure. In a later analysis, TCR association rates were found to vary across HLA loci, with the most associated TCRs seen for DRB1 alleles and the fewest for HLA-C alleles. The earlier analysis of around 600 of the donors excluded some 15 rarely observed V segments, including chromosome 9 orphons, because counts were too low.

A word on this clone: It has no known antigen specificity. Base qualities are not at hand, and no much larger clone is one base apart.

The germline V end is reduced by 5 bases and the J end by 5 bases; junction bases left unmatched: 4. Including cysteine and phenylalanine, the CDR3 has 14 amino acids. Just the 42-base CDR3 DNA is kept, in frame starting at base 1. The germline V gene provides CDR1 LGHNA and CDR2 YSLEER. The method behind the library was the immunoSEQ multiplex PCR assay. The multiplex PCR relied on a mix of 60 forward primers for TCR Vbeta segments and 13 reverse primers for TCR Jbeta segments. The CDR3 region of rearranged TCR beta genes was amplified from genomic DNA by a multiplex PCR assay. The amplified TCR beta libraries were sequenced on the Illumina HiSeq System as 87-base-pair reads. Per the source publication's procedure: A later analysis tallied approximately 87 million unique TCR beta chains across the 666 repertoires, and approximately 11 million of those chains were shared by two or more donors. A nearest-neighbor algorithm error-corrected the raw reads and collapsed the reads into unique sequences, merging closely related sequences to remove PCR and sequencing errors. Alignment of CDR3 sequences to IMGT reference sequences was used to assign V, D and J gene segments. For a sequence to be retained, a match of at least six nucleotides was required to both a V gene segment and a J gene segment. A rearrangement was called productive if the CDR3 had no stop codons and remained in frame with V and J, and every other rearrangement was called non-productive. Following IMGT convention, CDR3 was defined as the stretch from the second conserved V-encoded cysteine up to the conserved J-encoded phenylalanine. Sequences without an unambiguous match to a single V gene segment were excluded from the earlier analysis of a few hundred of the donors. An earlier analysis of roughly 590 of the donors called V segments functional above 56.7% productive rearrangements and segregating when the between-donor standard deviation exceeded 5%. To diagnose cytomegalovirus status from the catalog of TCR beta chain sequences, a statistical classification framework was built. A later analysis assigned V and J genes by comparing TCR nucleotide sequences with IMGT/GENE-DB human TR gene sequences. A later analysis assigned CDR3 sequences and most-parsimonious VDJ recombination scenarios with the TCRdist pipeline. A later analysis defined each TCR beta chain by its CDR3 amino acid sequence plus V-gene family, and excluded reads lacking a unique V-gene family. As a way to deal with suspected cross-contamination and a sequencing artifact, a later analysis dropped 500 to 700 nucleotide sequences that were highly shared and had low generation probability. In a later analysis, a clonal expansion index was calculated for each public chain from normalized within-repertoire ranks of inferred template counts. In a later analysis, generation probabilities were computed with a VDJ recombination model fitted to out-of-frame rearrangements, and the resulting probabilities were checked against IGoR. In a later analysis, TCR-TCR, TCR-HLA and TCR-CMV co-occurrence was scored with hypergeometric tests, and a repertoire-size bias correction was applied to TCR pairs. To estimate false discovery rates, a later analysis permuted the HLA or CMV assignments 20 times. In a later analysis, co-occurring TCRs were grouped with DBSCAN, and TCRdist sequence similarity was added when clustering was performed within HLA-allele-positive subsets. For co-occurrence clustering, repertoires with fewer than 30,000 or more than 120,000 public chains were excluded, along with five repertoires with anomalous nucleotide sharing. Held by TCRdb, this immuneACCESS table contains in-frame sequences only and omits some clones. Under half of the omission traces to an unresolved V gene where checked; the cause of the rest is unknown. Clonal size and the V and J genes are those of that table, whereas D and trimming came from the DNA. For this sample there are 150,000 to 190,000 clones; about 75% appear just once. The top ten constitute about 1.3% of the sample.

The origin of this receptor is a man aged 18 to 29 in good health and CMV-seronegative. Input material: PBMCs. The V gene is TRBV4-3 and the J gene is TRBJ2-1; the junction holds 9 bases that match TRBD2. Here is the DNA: TGCGCCAGCAGCTCGGGACTAGCAGACAATGAGCAGTTCTTC. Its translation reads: CASSSGLADNEQFF.